Reported below is one TCR beta chain. Its antigen is still unknown. The sample belongs to a study of Ad26.COV2.S vaccination and SARS-CoV-2 variants. CDR3 length equals 15 residues. V dropped 4 bases and J dropped 2 bases, with 14 bases sitting between them. Germline V lookup: CDR1 MNHEY, CDR2 SMNVEV (reference sequence). Sequenced by immunoSEQ multiplex PCR; TCRdb stores in-frame clones only, minus some. Among around 86,000 clones listed, approximately 81% were seen once. Findings and limits, study-wide: It was vaccine recipients, not placebo recipients, who had the higher spike-specific TCR breadth. People who got the vaccine or the placebo had similar non-spike TCR breadth.

The receptor's source is a human donor who had recovered from COVID-19. Sequencing used peripheral blood, obtained after recovery from COVID-19. This chain joins TRBV27 and TRBJ1-2; no clear D gene. The CDR3 DNA sequence: TGTGCCAGCAGTTGGAGTTGGTACAGCAACTATGGCTACACCTTC. Protein product: CASSWSWYSNYGYTF.